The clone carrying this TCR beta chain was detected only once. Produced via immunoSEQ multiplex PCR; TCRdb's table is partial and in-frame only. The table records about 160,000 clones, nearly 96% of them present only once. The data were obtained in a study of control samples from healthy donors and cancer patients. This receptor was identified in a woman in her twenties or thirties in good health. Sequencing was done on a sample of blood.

For the CDR3, the DNA is TGTGCCAGCAGCTTGTCTGCTAGCGGGAGGGCTCAGTTCTTC. This translates into CASSLSASGRAQFF. The V call is TRBV5-4, the J call TRBJ2-1, with TRBD2 matching 12 bases. Losses at the gene ends were 1 base for V and 13 bases for J; bases not matched to a gene: 6. This CDR3 region has 14 residues. Germline CDR1 and CDR2: SGHNT and YYREEE (reference sequence).